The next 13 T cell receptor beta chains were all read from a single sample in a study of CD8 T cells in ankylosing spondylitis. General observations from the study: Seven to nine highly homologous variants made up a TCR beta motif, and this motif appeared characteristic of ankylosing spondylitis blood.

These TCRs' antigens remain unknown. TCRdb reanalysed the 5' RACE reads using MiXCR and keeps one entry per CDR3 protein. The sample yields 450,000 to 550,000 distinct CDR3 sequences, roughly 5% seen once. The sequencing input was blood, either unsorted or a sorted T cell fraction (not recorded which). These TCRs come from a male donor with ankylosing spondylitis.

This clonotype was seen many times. CDR3 coding DNA: TGTGCCAGCAGCCCCCGAAGAACAGGGGGCCTCCACGAGCAGTACTTC. Protein sequence: CASSPRRTGGLHEQYF. V usage is TRBV7-9 and J usage is TRBJ2-7; 9 nucleotides line up with TRBD1. The CDR3 is 16 residues long. CDR1 is SEHNR, CDR2 FQNEAQ, per germline (reference sequence). The V gene end was trimmed by 5 bases and the J gene end by 5 bases; junction bases not matched to a gene: 13.

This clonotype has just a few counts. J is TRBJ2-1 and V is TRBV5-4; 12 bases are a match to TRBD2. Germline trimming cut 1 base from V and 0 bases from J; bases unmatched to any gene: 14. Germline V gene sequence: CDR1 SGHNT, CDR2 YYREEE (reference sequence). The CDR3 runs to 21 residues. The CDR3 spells CASSLSRRTSGTYFSYNEQFF. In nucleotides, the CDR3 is TGTGCCAGCAGCTTGTCCCGGCGGACTAGCGGGACTTACTTCTCCTACAATGAGCAGTTCTTC.

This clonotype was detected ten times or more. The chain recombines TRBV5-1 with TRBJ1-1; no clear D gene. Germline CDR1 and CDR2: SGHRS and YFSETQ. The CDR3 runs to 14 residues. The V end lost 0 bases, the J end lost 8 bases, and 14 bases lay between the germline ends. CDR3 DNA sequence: TGCGCCAGCAGCTTGGTTTCGGGATCCGGAGAAGCTTTCTTT. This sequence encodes CASSLVSGSGEAFF.

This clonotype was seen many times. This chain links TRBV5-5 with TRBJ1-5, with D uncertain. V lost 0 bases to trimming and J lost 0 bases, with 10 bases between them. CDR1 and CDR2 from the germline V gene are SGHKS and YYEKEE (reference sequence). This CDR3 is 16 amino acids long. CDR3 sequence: CASSLEAFYSNQPQHF. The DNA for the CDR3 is TGTGCCAGCAGCTTGGAAGCGTTCTATAGCAATCAGCCCCAGCATTTT. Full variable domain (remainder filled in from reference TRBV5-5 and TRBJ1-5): DAGVTQSPTHLIKTRGQQVTLRCSPISGHKSVSWYQQVLGQGPQFIFQYYEKEERGRGNFPDRFSARQFPNYSSELNVNALLLGDSALYLCASSLEAFYSNQPQHFGDGTRLSIL.

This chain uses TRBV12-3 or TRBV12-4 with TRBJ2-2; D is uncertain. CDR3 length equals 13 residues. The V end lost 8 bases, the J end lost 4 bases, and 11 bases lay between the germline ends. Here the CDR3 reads CASARPPTGELFF. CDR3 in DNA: TGTGCCAGCGCGAGGCCCCCCACCGGGGAGCTGTTTTTT.

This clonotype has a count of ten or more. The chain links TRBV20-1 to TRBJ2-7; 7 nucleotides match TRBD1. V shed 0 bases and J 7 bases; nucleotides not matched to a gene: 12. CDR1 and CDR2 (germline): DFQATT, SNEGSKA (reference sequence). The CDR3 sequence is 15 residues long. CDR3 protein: CSARDGTDDLGEQYF. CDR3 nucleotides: TGCAGTGCTAGAGACGGGACAGATGACTTGGGGGAGCAGTACTTC.

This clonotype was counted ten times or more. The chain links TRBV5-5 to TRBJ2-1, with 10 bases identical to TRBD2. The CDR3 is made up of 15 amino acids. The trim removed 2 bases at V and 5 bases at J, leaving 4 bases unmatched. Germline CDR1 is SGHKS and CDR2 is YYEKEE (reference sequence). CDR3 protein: CASSLSGRGNNEQFF. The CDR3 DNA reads TGTGCCAGCAGCTTAAGCGGGAGGGGGAACAATGAGCAGTTCTTC.

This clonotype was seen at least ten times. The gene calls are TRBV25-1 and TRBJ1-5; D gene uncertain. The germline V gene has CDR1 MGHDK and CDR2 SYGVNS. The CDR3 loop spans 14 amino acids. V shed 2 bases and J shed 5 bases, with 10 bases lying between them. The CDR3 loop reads CASSEPHGDQPQHF. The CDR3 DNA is TGTGCCAGCAGTGAACCCCACGGAGATCAGCCCCAGCATTTT. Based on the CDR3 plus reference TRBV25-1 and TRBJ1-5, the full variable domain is EADIYQTPRYLVIGTGKKITLECSQTMGHDKMYWYQQDPGMELHLIHYSYGVNSTEKGDLSSESTVSRIRTEHFPLTLESARPSHTSQYLCASSEPHGDQPQHFGDGTRLSIL.

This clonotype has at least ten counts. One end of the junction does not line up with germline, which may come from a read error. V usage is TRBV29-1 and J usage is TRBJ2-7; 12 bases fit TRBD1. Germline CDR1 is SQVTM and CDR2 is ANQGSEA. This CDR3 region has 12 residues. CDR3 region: CSVVWDRGLPDF. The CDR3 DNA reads TGCAGCGTTGTGTGGGACAGGGGGCTTCCTGACTTC.

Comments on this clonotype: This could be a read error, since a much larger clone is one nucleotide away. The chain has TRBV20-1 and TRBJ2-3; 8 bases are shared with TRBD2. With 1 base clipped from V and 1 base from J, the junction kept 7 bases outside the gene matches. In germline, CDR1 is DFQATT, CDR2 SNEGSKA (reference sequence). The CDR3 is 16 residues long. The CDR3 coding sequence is TGCAGTGCTAGAGCTCCGGGTAGCGGGGGCACAGATACGCAGTATTTT. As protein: CSARAPGSGGTDTQYF.

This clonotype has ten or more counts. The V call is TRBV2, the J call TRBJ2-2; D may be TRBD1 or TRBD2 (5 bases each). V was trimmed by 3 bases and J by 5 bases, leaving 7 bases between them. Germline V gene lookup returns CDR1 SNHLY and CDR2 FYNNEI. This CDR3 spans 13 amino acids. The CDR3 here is CASSDGGTGELFF. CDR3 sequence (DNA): TGTGCCAGCAGTGATGGGGGAACCGGGGAGCTGTTTTTT. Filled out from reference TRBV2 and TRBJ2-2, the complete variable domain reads EPEVTQTPSHQVTQMGQEVILRCVPISNHLYFYWYRQILGQKVEFLVSFYNNEISEKSEIFDDQFSVERPDGSNFTLKIRSTKLEDSAMYFCASSDGGTGELFFGEGSRLTVL.

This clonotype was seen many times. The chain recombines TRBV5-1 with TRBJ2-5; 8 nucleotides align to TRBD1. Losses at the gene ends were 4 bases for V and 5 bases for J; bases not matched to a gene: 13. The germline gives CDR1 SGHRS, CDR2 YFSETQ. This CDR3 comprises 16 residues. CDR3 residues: CASSETPTGVGETQYF. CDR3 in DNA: TGCGCCAGCAGCGAGACCCCGACAGGGGTCGGGGAGACCCAGTACTTC. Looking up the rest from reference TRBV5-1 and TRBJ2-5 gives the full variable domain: KAGVTQTPRYLIKTRGQQVTLSCSPISGHRSVSWYQQTPGQGLQFLFEYFSETQRNKGNFPGRFSGRQFSNSRSEMNVSTLELGDSALYLCASSETPTGVGETQYFGPGTRLLVL.

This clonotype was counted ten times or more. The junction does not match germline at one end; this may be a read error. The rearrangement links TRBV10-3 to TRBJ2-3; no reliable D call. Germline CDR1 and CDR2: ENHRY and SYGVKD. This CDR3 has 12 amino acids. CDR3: CAIRTGTDTQYF. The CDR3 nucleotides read TGTGCCATCAGAACGGGCACGGATACGCAGTATTTT.